A single sample gave rise to the 22 T cell receptor beta chains below, sequenced in a study of radiation and T cells in renal cell carcinoma. Sample time point: blood 2 weeks post-SBRT. Treatment given: 15 Gy SBRT to primary tumor, nephrectomy 4 weeks later. Assay: immunoSEQ multiplex PCR; the TCRdb copy retains only in-frame clones and omits some. Of roughly 130,000 clones listed, roughly 91% are singletons. The sample in question was blood, obtained from a patient whose treatment included radiotherapy and nephrectomy. All receptors come from a woman in her 70s with renal cell carcinoma.

The genes are TRBV7-2 and TRBJ1-2; D remains ambiguous. CDR1 and CDR2 (germline): SGHTA, FQGNSA. This CDR3 has 15 residues. The V and J ends lost 1 base and 0 bases respectively, with 9 bases between them. The CDR3 protein is CASSLEPNSNYGYTF. In DNA, the CDR3 is TGTGCCAGCAGCTTAGAGCCCAATTCTAACTATGGCTACACCTTC.

The chain carries TRBV7-6 and TRBJ2-1; unclear D gene. This CDR3 is 17 amino acids long. Germline CDR1 SGHVS, CDR2 FNYEAQ. Trimming took off 2 bases at V and 0 bases at J, with 14 bases between the two ends. The CDR3 loop is CASSLSRPGRSYNEQFF. The CDR3 DNA follows: TGTGCCAGCAGCTTAAGTCGGCCGGGCCGCTCCTACAATGAGCAGTTCTTC.

V gene TRBV7-3 combines with J gene TRBJ2-7; D possibly corresponds to TRBD2 (5 bases). There are 15 residues in the CDR3. CDR1 and CDR2 (germline): SGHTA, FQGTGA. Trimming left V 3 bases short and J 0 bases short, with 12 bases between. The CDR3 reads CASSFSTTNSYEQYF. The CDR3 coding sequence is TGTGCCAGCAGCTTTTCGACTACCAACTCCTACGAGCAGTACTTC.

J is TRBJ2-1 and V is TRBV5-1, with 12 positions matching TRBD2. The V gene end was trimmed by 4 bases and the J gene end by 9 bases; junction bases not matched to a gene: 8. CDR1 is SGHRS, CDR2 YFSETQ, per germline. This CDR3 is built from 15 residues. Here the CDR3 reads CASSEPSGGAGEQFF. The CDR3 DNA follows: TGCGCCAGCAGCGAACCTAGCGGGGGGGCCGGTGAGCAGTTCTTC.

V gene TRBV19 combines with J gene TRBJ1-5; 7 bases agree with TRBD1. J was trimmed by 0 bases and V by 6 bases; bases with no gene match: 5. The CDR3 covers 15 residues. CDR1 and CDR2 from the germline V gene are LNHDA and SQIVND (reference sequence). The CDR3 is CASRADRLSNQPQHF. The CDR3 DNA reads TGTGCCAGTAGGGCGGACAGGCTTAGCAATCAGCCCCAGCATTTT.

This chain uses TRBV19 with TRBJ2-3; D remains ambiguous. Germline-derived CDR1 and CDR2 are LNHDA and SQIVND (reference sequence). V gave up 5 bases and J gave up 2 bases, with 8 bases separating them. The CDR3 length is 13 residues. In DNA, the CDR3 is TGTGCCAGTAGTCGATCCATCACAGATACGCAGTATTTT. Amino acids: CASSRSITDTQYF.

CDR3 sequence (DNA): TGTGCCAGCACGAGGACAGGGGGCGAAAATCAGCCCCAGCATTTT. Amino acid sequence: CASTRTGGENQPQHF. The rearrangement uses TRBV6-6 and TRBJ1-5; 11 bases map to TRBD1. Germline V lookup: CDR1 MNHNY, CDR2 SVGAGI (reference sequence). The J segment lost 4 bases and the V segment lost 7 bases, leaving 6 bases of the junction unmatched. This CDR3 contains 15 residues.

The genes are TRBV9 and TRBJ2-2; 10 bases are shared with TRBD2. Germline-derived CDR1 and CDR2 are SGDLS and YYNGEE. The CDR3 spans 16 residues. The ends lost 0 bases at V and 2 bases at J; junction bases unmatched: 1. CDR3 sequence (DNA): TGTGCCAGCAGCGTAGGGACTAGCGGAAACACCGGGGAGCTGTTTTTT. This codes for CASSVGTSGNTGELFF.

CDR3 loop: CASSQGEGHNYGYTF. For the CDR3, the DNA is TGCGCCAGCAGCCAAGGGGAGGGTCATAACTATGGCTACACCTTC. V is TRBV4-1 and J is TRBJ1-2; D unresolved. Germline assignment: CDR1 MGHRA and CDR2 YSYEKL. The CDR3 loop spans 15 amino acids. V was clipped by 1 base and J by 1 base, with 10 bases between them.

The genes are TRBV11-3 and TRBJ2-5; TRBD2 might be the D (5 bases). CDR3 size: 14 residues. From germline, CDR1 is SGHNT and CDR2 YENEEA. Trimming shortened V by 2 bases and J by 4 bases, and 11 bases separated the two germline ends. The CDR3 DNA is TGTGCCAGCAGCTTATATTTAGGGAGAGAGACCCAGTACTTC. This translates into CASSLYLGRETQYF.

V usage is TRBV5-4 and J usage is TRBJ2-2; TRBD2 matches 8 bases. The V gene end was trimmed by 4 bases and the J gene end by 5 bases; junction bases not matched to a gene: 13. The CDR3 has 17 residues. Germline lookup yields CDR1 SGHNT and CDR2 YYREEE (reference sequence). CDR3 sequence (DNA): TGTGCCAGCAGCCTCTCGGGGTTAGCGGGGCGGACCGGGGAGCTGTTTTTT. Translated: CASSLSGLAGRTGELFF. The complete variable domain, with remaining parts taken from reference TRBV5-4 and TRBJ2-2, reads ETGVTQSPTHLIKTRGQQVTLRCSSQSGHNTVSWYQQALGQGPQFIFQYYREEENGRGNFPPRFSGLQFPNYSSELNVNALELDDSALYLCASSLSGLAGRTGELFFGEGSRLTVL.

The chain has TRBV30 and TRBJ2-1; D perhaps matches TRBD2 (5 bases). The CDR3 contains 15 residues. CDR1 and CDR2 from the germline V gene are GTSNPN and SVGIG (reference sequence). V was trimmed by 2 bases and J by 0 bases, leaving 11 bases between them. The CDR3 loop reads CAWSNLGSSYNEQFF. The DNA of the CDR3 is TGTGCCTGGAGTAACCTAGGGAGCTCCTACAATGAGCAGTTCTTC.

Regarding this clone: At one boundary the junction diverges from the germline segment, which might be a read error. The chain has TRBV6-5 and TRBJ2-5, with 7 bases aligning to TRBD1. Germline assignment: CDR1 MNHEY and CDR2 SVGAGI. The CDR3 consists of 12 residues. The CDR3 bases are TGTGCCAGCCGCCTCCCGACAGGGCCCCCGAACTTC. This encodes CASRLPTGPPNF.

This chain joins TRBV30 and TRBJ2-7; TRBD1 might be the D (6 bases). The V end lost 2 bases, the J end lost 3 bases, and 14 bases lay between the germline ends. CDR1 and CDR2 (germline): GTSNPN, SVGIG (reference sequence). The CDR3 sequence is 14 residues long. CDR3 sequence reads: CAWSRQGKGYEQYF. CDR3 DNA: TGTGCCTGGAGTCGGCAGGGGAAAGGCTACGAGCAGTACTTC. Combining the CDR3 with reference TRBV30 and TRBJ2-7 gives the whole variable domain SQTIHQWPATLVQPVGSPLSLECTVEGTSNPNLYWYRQAAGRGLQLLFYSVGIGQISSEVPQNLSASRPQDRQFILSSKKLLLSDSGFYLCAWSRQGKGYEQYFGPGTRLTVT.

This chain uses TRBV5-4 with TRBJ2-5; the D gene is possibly TRBD1 (5 bases). The V and J ends lost 2 bases and 1 base respectively, with 12 bases between them. The germline V gene encodes CDR1 SGHNT and CDR2 YYREEE (reference sequence). This CDR3 is built from 15 residues. The CDR3 loop reads CASSLDRPRQETQYF. The CDR3 DNA follows: TGTGCCAGCAGCTTAGACAGACCCCGCCAAGAGACCCAGTACTTC.

V and J are TRBV5-4 and TRBJ2-3; D not certain. The CDR3 loop spans 15 amino acids. Germline V gene lookup returns CDR1 SGHNT and CDR2 YYREEE (reference sequence). Trimming took off 5 bases at V and 0 bases at J, with 13 bases between the two ends. CDR3 coding DNA: TGTGCCAGCAGTCTAAGGACGGTGAGCACAGATACGCAGTATTTT. Its protein product is CASSLRTVSTDTQYF.

The V and J genes are TRBV5-1 and TRBJ1-6; D remains unclear. With 0 bases removed from V and 10 bases from J, the gap between germline ends came to 8 bases. Germline CDR1 is SGHRS and CDR2 is YFSETQ. The CDR3 length is 13 residues. This CDR3 reads CASSLASESPLHF. Here the CDR3 DNA reads TGCGCCAGCAGCTTGGCGTCGGAGTCACCCCTCCACTTT.

This clone occurred a few times. This rearrangement joins TRBV5-1 to TRBJ1-1; a weak D match, TRBD1 (6 bases). V dropped 4 bases and J dropped 4 bases, with 14 bases sitting between them. The V gene's germline CDR1 is SGHRS and CDR2 YFSETQ. The CDR3 is 14 amino acids. The CDR3 DNA reads as TGCGCCAGCAGCGCGGATGGGGGCGGCACTGAAGCTTTCTTT. Translated, it gives CASSADGGGTEAFF.

The chain has TRBV2 and TRBJ2-7; 7 bases are a match to TRBD1. Losses at the gene ends were 0 bases for V and 4 bases for J; bases not matched to a gene: 9. This CDR3 comprises 16 residues. The germline V gene encodes CDR1 SNHLY and CDR2 FYNNEI. CDR3 sequence (DNA): TGTGCCAGCAGTGAAGCGCTTCGGGACAGCCTTTACGAGCAGTACTTC. The encoded protein is CASSEALRDSLYEQYF.

V and J are TRBV7-9 and TRBJ1-1, with a tentative D call TRBD1 (6 bases). The CDR3 runs to 11 residues. V shed 2 bases and J shed 8 bases, with 6 bases lying between them. CDR1 SEHNR and CDR2 FQNEAQ come from the germline V gene (reference sequence). The DNA for the CDR3 is TGTGCCAGCAGCTTAAGGGGGGAAGCTTTCTTT. It specifies CASSLRGEAFF.

The rearrangement joins TRBV27 to TRBJ1-6, with 7 nucleotides matching TRBD1. The CDR3 runs to 15 residues. In germline, CDR1 is MNHEY, CDR2 SMNVEV (reference sequence). Trimming removed 6 bases from V and 4 bases from J; junction bases left unmatched: 6. The DNA of the CDR3 is TGTGCCAGCAGAGTGGACAGGTCGTATAATTCACCCCTCCACTTT. This gives the protein CASRVDRSYNSPLHF.

The CDR3 here is CASSQVGQSSGNTIYF. CDR3 nucleotides: TGTGCCAGCAGCCAAGTAGGTCAGAGCTCTGGAAACACCATATATTTT. The rearrangement uses TRBV4-2 and TRBJ1-3; D unresolved. The CDR3 loop spans 16 amino acids. V lost 1 base, J lost 0 bases, and 10 bases lay in between. Looked up from germline, CDR1 is LGHNA and CDR2 is YNFKEQ.